This T cell receptor (beta chain) was captured in a study of cytomegalovirus exposure and HLA in healthy donors (dated by TCRdb to between 2016 and 2019). General notes on the study: A later analysis indicated that the 95 to 150 validation repertoires were generated on the platform also employed for the approximately 700 repertoires of the first cohort. The aim of the study was to test whether cataloging public T cell receptors could identify signatures of past pathogen exposure. In addition to the first cohort of several hundred subjects, a separate validation cohort of approximately 110 different subjects was used. The study combined high-throughput TCR immunosequencing, statistical association of individual TCRs with disease status, and machine learning to predict cytomegalovirus infection status.

Points the paper makes about the study in general: In both the original and validation cohorts, the classifier was reported to diagnose cytomegalovirus status with high specificity and sensitivity. The study gave a list of 150 to 200 TCR beta chains associated with cytomegalovirus. Most TCR sequences were seen in very few donors, while some public TCRs were found in many individuals. The authors suggested that the approach could potentially be extended to other disease states and immunological phenotypes. In vitro tests confirmed that three of the cytomegalovirus-associated TCR beta chains recognize cytomegalovirus antigens. A later analysis lacked HLA typing for the validation cohort, so it scored co-occurrence in that cohort across all 110 or so repertoires. Subsequent analysis determined that TCRs grouped into clusters in the first cohort also showed a tendency toward co-occurrence across the roughly 110 validation repertoires, and roughly 94% of cluster scores exceeded 0.

The junction shows trimming of 1 base on V and 6 bases on J, plus 14 bases between the germline ends. There are 15 amino acids in the CDR3, from cysteine to phenylalanine inclusive. The retained sequence is limited to the CDR3, 45 bases, with the frame set at the first base. The germline V gene yields SGHDT for CDR1 and YYEEEE for CDR2. Library preparation employed the immunoSEQ multiplex PCR assay. Per the original workflow: A statistical classification framework was built to diagnose cytomegalovirus status from the catalog of TCR beta chain sequences. TCRdb's version of the immuneACCESS table is confined to in-frame rearrangements and falls short of the full clone set. An unresolved V gene accounts for under half of the shortfall where checked; the remainder is of unknown origin. V, J and clone size derive from that table, while D and trimming were established from the DNA sequence. The sample has roughly 260,000 clones on record, approximately 87% of them singletons. The ten largest clonotypes hold about 3% of the sample.

About this clone: Its specific antigen is unknown. No clone much larger than this one lies a single base away; base qualities are absent.

Separate from the approximately 700-subject first cohort, the validation cohort of more than 90 subjects was the group to which the donors belonged. The sequence was collected from a man aged 18 to 30 in good health and CMV-seronegative. This chain is built from TRBV5-6 and TRBJ2-1; TRBD2 is a possible D gene, resting on 6 matching bases. Specimen: PBMCs. CDR3 protein: CASSLFQEGRNEQFF. The DNA is TGTGCCAGCAGCTTGTTCCAGGAGGGCCGCAATGAGCAGTTCTTC.